Listed below are T cell receptor beta chains from one sample, sequenced in a study of blood T cell repertoires in COVID-19. Using immunoSEQ multiplex PCR, the repertoire was profiled, and TCRdb retains in-frame clones only, with some absent. The table records around 300,000 clones, 75% to 90% of them present only once. The specimen was PBMCs or T cells enriched from blood (not recorded which). The receptors shown here come from a woman aged 45-59 years who had recovered from COVID-19. Both conserved end residues are part of each CDR3. The D gene is left open where the match is weak. Size is omitted from some rows. Given values are once, few, many or a class for expanded clones.

>.|TRBJ1-2|TRBV4-1|once
TGCGCCAGCAGCCAGGGGGACACTGGCTACACCTTC
CASSQGDTGYTF
>.|TRBJ1-5|TRBV27|once
TGTGCCAGCAGTTTCCTTAGCAATCAGCCCCAGCATTTT
CASSFLSNQPQHF
>.|TRBJ2-7|TRBV27|.
TGTGCCAGCAGTTTATCAGGTGAGGGAGGCGAGCAGTACTTC
CASSLSGEGGEQYF
>TRBD2|TRBJ2-3|TRBV18|.
TGTGCCAGCTCACCACAGCGGGGACGCACAGATACGCAGTATTTT
CASSPQRGRTDTQYF
>TRBD1|TRBJ1-5|TRBV28|.
TGTGCCAGCAGTTCGACAGGGTCTGGACAGCCCCAGCATTTT
CASSSTGSGQPQHF
>.|TRBJ2-5|TRBV6-6|.
TGTGCCAGCCAGGGCACTAAACAAGAGACCCAGTACTTC
CASQGTKQETQYF
>.|TRBJ1-4|TRBV11-2|.
TGTGCCAGCAGCTCAAGAGCAACTAATGAAAAACTGTTTTTT
CASSSRATNEKLFF
>TRBD2|TRBJ2-3|TRBV10-3|.
TGTGCCATCAGCGGACTAGCGGGGGGGCAAGATACGCAGTATTTT
CAISGLAGGQDTQYF
>.|TRBJ2-2|TRBV29-1|.
TGCAGCGTTTCCCCCAATGTGGCGGCCGGGGAGCTGTTTTTT
CSVSPNVAAGELFF
>.|TRBJ2-7|TRBV7-2|.
TGTGCCAGCAGCTTATCCTCTAGCGTCTACTCCTACGAGCAGTACTTC
CASSLSSSVYSYEQYF
>.|TRBJ2-6|TRBV19|.
TGTGCCAGTAGTATCGGCAGAGGGGGATCTGGGGCCAACGTCCTGACTTTC
CASSIGRGGSGANVLTF
>.|TRBJ2-3|TRBV11-2|.
TGTGCCAGCAGCCCAGACAGGGGCCGGGGGGGCACAGATACGCAGTATTTT
CASSPDRGRGGTDTQYF
>TRBD2|TRBJ2-1|TRBV7-3|.
TGTGCCAGCAGCTTACTAGCGGGGAGAAACAATGAGCAGTTCTTC
CASSLLAGRNNEQFF
>TRBD2|TRBJ2-1|TRBV11-3|.
TGTGCCCAGACTAGCGGGCCAGCAGATGCCTACAATGAGCAGTTCTTC
CAQTSGPADAYNEQFF
>.|TRBJ1-2|TRBV4-1|.
TGCGCCAGCAGCCCGAATGATGCGGTAGGTGGCTACACCTTC
CASSPNDAVGGYTF
>.|TRBJ2-7|TRBV5-1|.
TGCGCCAGCAGCTTGTTTGCAGGGTCGTACGAGCAGTACTTC
CASSLFAGSYEQYF
>.|TRBJ2-7|TRBV20-1|.
TGCAGTGCTAGACAGTACTACGAGCAGTACTTC
CSARQYYEQYF
>.|TRBJ2-7|TRBV7-9|few
TGTGCCAGCAGTCCAGCGGCGGCCTACGAGCAGTACTTC
CASSPAAAYEQYF
>TRBD2|TRBJ2-7|TRBV7-6|once
TGTGCCAGCAGCCTCACAAATAGCGGGAGAGAGCGCGAGCAGTACTTC
CASSLTNSGREREQYF
>TRBD2|TRBJ2-5|TRBV11-2|.
TGTGCCAGCAGACCTACTAGCGCGGAGACCCAGTACTTC
CASRPTSAETQYF
>TRBD1|TRBJ1-4|TRBV2|few
TGTGCCAGCAGGGCAGGGGGTTCAAATGAAAAACTGTTTTTT
CASRAGGSNEKLFF
>.|TRBJ1-5|TRBV6-2/TRBV6-3|.
TGTGCCAGCAGTTTGGCTGGCAATCAGCCCCAGCATTTT
CASSLAGNQPQHF
>.|TRBJ1-6|TRBV7-9|.
TGTGCCAGCAGCTTAGGGCAGGGCGTTTCACCCCTCCACTTT
CASSLGQGVSPLHF
>.|TRBJ2-1|TRBV27|.
TGTGCCAGCAGTTTAAGCACCACAGAGGGAGAGCAGTTCTTC
CASSLSTTEGEQFF
>.|TRBJ1-1|TRBV14|.
TGTGCCAGCAGCCAAGATTTGGGGGGCACTGAAGCTTTCTTT
CASSQDLGGTEAFF
>TRBD1|TRBJ2-7|TRBV10-1|.
TGCGCCAGCAGGACAGGGGATGGCGAGCAGTACTTC
CASRTGDGEQYF
>.|TRBJ2-5|TRBV5-6|.
TGTGCCAGCAGCTGGCCCCGACAAATTCAAGAGACCCAGTACTTC
CASSWPRQIQETQYF
>.|TRBJ1-4|TRBV19|.
TGTGCCAGTAGTATCAGGGCACCAGCAACTAATGAAAAACTGTTTTTT
CASSIRAPATNEKLFF
>.|TRBJ1-5|TRBV4-1|.
TGCGCCAGCAGCCAAGAGGACATCTTTCCTCAGCATTTT
CASSQEDIFPQHF
>TRBD2|TRBJ2-5|TRBV7-7|.
TGTGCCAGCAGCTCGCTCCCCCGGACTAGCGGGGGGCACCAAGAGACCCAGTACTTC
CASSSLPRTSGGHQETQYF
>TRBD1|TRBJ2-1|TRBV15|.
TGTGCCACCAGCAGAGGCGGGACCGGGACAGGGAACAATGAGCAGTTCTTC
CATSRGGTGTGNNEQFF
>.|TRBJ2-5|TRBV5-1|.
TGCGCCAGCAGCAACCCAAGGGGCCAAGAGACCCAGTACTTC
CASSNPRGQETQYF
>.|TRBJ1-2|TRBV6-5|once
TGTGCCAGCAGGCCCGCGGGGTCCGCTATTGGCTACACCTTC
CASRPAGSAIGYTF
>TRBD1|TRBJ1-2|TRBV4-3|.
TGCGCCAGCAGCCAGTTCAGGGGGGCCAGAGTCGGCGGCTACACCTTC
CASSQFRGARVGGYTF
>.|TRBJ1-6|TRBV9|.
TGTGCCAGCAGCGTAGTCCGGGGAACGGTCTCACCCCTCCACTTT
CASSVVRGTVSPLHF
>.|TRBJ2-3|TRBV15|.
TGTGCCACCAGCAGAACTCATGGGGGGTCCCGCGATACGCAGTATTTT
CATSRTHGGSRDTQYF
>.|TRBJ1-2|TRBV4-1|.
TGCGCCAGCAGCCAAGATGGGACACGTGGCTACACCTTC
CASSQDGTRGYTF
>.|TRBJ1-2|TRBV6-5|.
TGTGCCAGCAGTTACGTTCCAGGAACTAACTATGGCTACACCTTC
CASSYVPGTNYGYTF
>TRBD1|TRBJ1-5|TRBV4-3|few
TGCGCCAGCAGCCTGGGGACAGGGGTCAATCAGCCCCAGCATTTT
CASSLGTGVNQPQHF
>.|TRBJ1-5|TRBV18|.
TGTGCCAGCTCACCACCGGGATGGCTCCCAGGGAAAGATCAGCCCCAGCATTTT
CASSPPGWLPGKDQPQHF
>TRBD1|TRBJ1-2|TRBV5-1|.
TGCGCCAGCAGCTTGGTCCAGGGGGACTTCTATGGCTACACCTTC
CASSLVQGDFYGYTF
>.|TRBJ1-5|TRBV28|.
TGTGCCAGCAGTTTAAACGGACAGAACCAGCCCCAGCATTTT
CASSLNGQNQPQHF